This TCR beta chain was identified during a study of blood T cell repertoires in COVID-19. Study context: T cells, B-cell-depleted T cells, or PBMCs supplied cDNA or gDNA.

Original processing methods: Nucleated cell counts were estimated from reference gene primer amplification. The protocol was immunoSEQ multiplex PCR, while the TCRdb copy is restricted to in-frame clones and leaves out a portion. V and J calls and clone size come straight from that table; D and trimming were deduced from the DNA. Of 150,000 to 200,000 clones listed, around 83% are singletons. This clone was detected many times. Germline V gives CDR1 SNHLY, CDR2 FYNNEI. Trimming took off 6 bases at V and 3 bases at J, with 11 bases between the two ends. The CDR3 is 14 amino acids. This clonotype was sampled from a woman older than 75 in a cohort sampled during active or convalescent COVID-19. The sequenced sample was peripheral blood. The V gene is TRBV2, the J gene TRBJ1-4; TRBD1 might be the D (6 bases). This CDR3 is CASSTGTSNEKLFF. In DNA form, the CDR3 reads TGTGCCAGCAGCACAGGGACCTCTAATGAAAAACTGTTTTTT.